This TCR beta chain was sequenced for a study of early T cells in non-severe SARS-CoV-2 infection. This clonotype was found a few times. The V and J ends lost 2 bases and 2 bases, in that order; junction bases with no gene match: 4. This CDR3 is 15 amino acids long. CDR1 DFQATT and CDR2 SNEGSKA come from the germline V gene (reference sequence). Separate cDNA molecules each had unique molecular identifiers attached to them. TCRdb processed the 5' RACE reads anew with MiXCR; each CDR3 protein has one entry. In the table there are about 77,000 distinct CDR3 sequences, roughly 16% of which are singletons.

This clonotype was obtained from an adult who was a healthcare worker with PCR-confirmed SARS-CoV-2 infection or an uninfected control (not recorded which). The chain joins TRBV20-1 to TRBJ2-3; TRBD2 aligns across 10 bases. The sample taken for sequencing was whole blood. The CDR3 bases are TGCAGTGCTAGAAACAGCGGGGGGGCCACAGATACGCAGTATTTT. This codes for CSARNSGGATDTQYF.